These 9 T cell receptor beta chains came from one sample sequenced in a study of early T cells in non-severe SARS-CoV-2 infection. TCRdb analysed the 5' RACE reads with MiXCR anew, one entry per CDR3 protein. The table includes tens of thousands of distinct CDR3 sequences, approximately 6.1% detected once. The sequencing here drew on whole blood, taken at baseline. These TCRs come from an adult who was a healthcare worker with PCR-confirmed SARS-CoV-2 infection or an uninfected control (not recorded which).

This clonotype has a handful of counts. The chain joins TRBV19 to TRBJ2-1; TRBD2 matches at 7 bases. There are 18 residues in the CDR3. CDR1 LNHDA and CDR2 SQIVND come from the germline V gene (reference sequence). V lost 5 bases, J lost 5 bases, and 18 bases stayed unmatched. CDR3 amino acids: CASSVDPPPGLRHNEQFF. In DNA, the CDR3 is TGTGCCAGTAGTGTTGACCCGCCGCCGGGACTAAGGCACAATGAGCAGTTCTTC.

V gene TRBV6-5 combines with J gene TRBJ2-4, with 12 bases matching TRBD2. V lost 2 bases to trimming and J lost 8 bases; unmatched junction nucleotides: 4. This CDR3 is 15 amino acids long. Germline CDR1 and CDR2: MNHEY and SVGAGI. The CDR3 bases are TGTGCCAGCAGTTACACTTCTAGCGGGAGGGACATTCAGTACTTC. Amino acid sequence: CASSYTSSGRDIQYF.

This clonotype appeared many times. The J gene is TRBJ1-5, the V gene TRBV4-3; 8 nucleotides agree with TRBD1. The CDR3 is made up of 15 amino acids. CDR1 LGHNA and CDR2 YSLEER come from the germline V gene. Trimming cost V 4 bases and J 5 bases; bases outside gene matches: 7. CDR3 sequence reads: CASSLDRVWDQPQHF. The DNA for the CDR3 is TGCGCCAGCAGCCTGGACAGGGTTTGGGATCAGCCCCAGCATTTT.

By sample share, this clonotype is medium-sized (0.01 to 0.1%). This chain joins TRBV10-2 and TRBJ1-1; 8 bases are a match to TRBD1. The J segment lost 3 bases and the V segment lost 7 bases, leaving 10 bases of the junction unmatched. CDR1 and CDR2 (germline): WSHSY, SAAADI. CDR3 length equals 15 residues. CDR3 residues: CASNGQGGFDTEAFF. CDR3 bases: TGCGCCAGCAACGGACAGGGAGGCTTTGACACTGAAGCTTTCTTT.

This clonotype was counted between two and nine times. Just one base apart from a much larger clone, this may be a read error. This rearrangement joins TRBV18 to TRBJ1-1; D is unclear. Germline V gene lookup returns CDR1 KGHSH and CDR2 LQKENI. Trimming removed 4 bases from V and 1 base from J, with 13 bases in between. The CDR3 is 15 amino acids. DNA of the CDR3: TGTGCCAGCTCACTACCTTCGAGTCAGAACACTGAAGCTTTCTTT. Translating gives CASSLPSSQNTEAFF.

Regarding this clonotype: The germline gene is not matched at one end of the junction; a read error may be the cause. The V gene is TRBV5-6, the J gene TRBJ2-7, with a possible D match to TRBD1 (6 bases). Germline CDR1 is SGHDT and CDR2 is YYEEEE. This CDR3 has 10 residues. CDR3 amino acids: CASSLHRENF. Written as DNA, the CDR3 is TGTGCCAGCAGCTTGCACAGGGAGAACTTC.

This clonotype was seen repeatedly, ten times or more. The chain employs TRBV7-2 and TRBJ1-4; D ambiguous. V was cut by 0 bases and J by 5 bases, with 4 bases left in between. The CDR3 consists of 13 residues. Looked up from germline, CDR1 is SGHTA and CDR2 is FQGNSA. The CDR3 spells CASSLAQNEKLFF. CDR3 bases: TGTGCCAGCAGCTTAGCCCAGAATGAAAAACTGTTTTTT.

At least ten counts were recorded for this clonotype. The genes are TRBV25-1 and TRBJ1-1; 7 bases align to TRBD1. Trimming removed 0 bases from V and 6 bases from J; junction bases left unmatched: 7. CDR3 length: 15 residues. Looked up from germline, CDR1 is MGHDK and CDR2 is SYGVNS. The CDR3 DNA reads TGTGCCAGCAGTGAATATAAGGGACAGTCCGCTGAAGCTTTCTTT. This encodes CASSEYKGQSAEAFF.

This chain connects TRBV10-3 to TRBJ2-7; D remains ambiguous. There are 12 residues in the CDR3. Germline assignment: CDR1 ENHRY and CDR2 SYGVKD. Between the trimmed V and J ends, which lost 0 bases and 4 bases, there was a span of 4 bases. This CDR3 is CAISESQYEQYF. In nucleotides, the CDR3 is TGTGCCATCAGTGAGTCCCAGTACGAGCAGTACTTC.